The clone carrying this T cell receptor (beta chain) appeared a single time. As originally analysed: By means of reference gene primer amplification, nucleated cell counts were estimated. Produced via immunoSEQ multiplex PCR; TCRdb's table is partial and in-frame only. D and trimming come from the DNA, and the V and J calls and clone size come from that table. The table includes roughly 200,000 clones, 70% to 90% detected once. This entry comes from a study of blood T cell repertoires in COVID-19. About the study: The United States, Italy and Spain provided the acute and convalescent COVID-19 samples.

Sequenced sample: peripheral blood. The TCR sequence derives from a woman older than 75 with acute or convalescent COVID-19.

The CDR3 DNA reads as TGTGCCAGCAGCCAAGATTTGACCGGGAGAGTAGAGACCCAGTACTTC. It specifies CASSQDLTGRVETQYF. The rearrangement joins TRBV3-1 (or the pseudogene TRBV3-2) to TRBJ2-5, with a possible D match to TRBD2 (6 bases). V was shortened by 0 bases and J by 4 bases, with 15 bases between the two germline ends. The CDR3 sequence is 16 residues long. Germline V gene sequence: CDR1 LGHDT, CDR2 YNNKEL (reference sequence).